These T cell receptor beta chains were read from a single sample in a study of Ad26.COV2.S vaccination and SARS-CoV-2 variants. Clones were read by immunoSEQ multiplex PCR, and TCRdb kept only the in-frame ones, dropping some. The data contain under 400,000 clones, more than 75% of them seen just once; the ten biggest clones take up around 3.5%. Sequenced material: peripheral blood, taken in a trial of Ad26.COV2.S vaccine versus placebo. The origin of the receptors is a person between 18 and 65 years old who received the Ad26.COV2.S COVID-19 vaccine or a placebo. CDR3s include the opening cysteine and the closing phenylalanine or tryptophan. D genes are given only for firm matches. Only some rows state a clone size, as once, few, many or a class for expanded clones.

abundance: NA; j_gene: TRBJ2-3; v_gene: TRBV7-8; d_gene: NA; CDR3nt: TGTGCCAGCAGTTCCCCCTCACGGGGGGCGTCGAGAGATACGCAGTATTTT; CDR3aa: CASSSPSRGASRDTQYF
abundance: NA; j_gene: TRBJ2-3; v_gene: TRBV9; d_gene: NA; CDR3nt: TGTGCCAGCAGCGTTTCATGGGGCCGGACAGATACGCAGTATTTT; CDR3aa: CASSVSWGRTDTQYF
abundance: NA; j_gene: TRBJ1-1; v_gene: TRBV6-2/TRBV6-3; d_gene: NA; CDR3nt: TGTGCCAGCAGTGACACTCAGGGGTTCACTGAAGCTTTCTTT; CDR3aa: CASSDTQGFTEAFF
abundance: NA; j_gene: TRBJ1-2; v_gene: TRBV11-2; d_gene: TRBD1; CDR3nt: TGTGCCAGCAGGACAGGGTACGGGGGTGGTTACTATGGCTACACCTTC; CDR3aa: CASRTGYGGGYYGYTF
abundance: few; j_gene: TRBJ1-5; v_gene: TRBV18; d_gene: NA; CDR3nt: TGTGCCAGCTCACCAACTCAGGAGAATCAGCCCCAGCATTTT; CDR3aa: CASSPTQENQPQHF
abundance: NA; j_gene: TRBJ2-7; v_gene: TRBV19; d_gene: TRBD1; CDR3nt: TGTGCCAGTAGTATAGTTCCGGGACAGGGTAGCTACGAGCAGTACTTC; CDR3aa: CASSIVPGQGSYEQYF
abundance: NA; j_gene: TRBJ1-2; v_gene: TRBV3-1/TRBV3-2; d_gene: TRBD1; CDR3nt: TGTGCCAGCAGCCATCCAACAGGGGGCTATGGCTATGGCTACACCTTC; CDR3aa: CASSHPTGGYGYGYTF
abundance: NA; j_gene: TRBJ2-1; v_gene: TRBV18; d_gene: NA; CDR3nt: TGTGCCAGCTTACCAAGTGGTCCGCAGTTCTTC; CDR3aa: CASLPSGPQFF
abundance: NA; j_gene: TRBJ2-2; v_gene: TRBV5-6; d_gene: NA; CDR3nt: TGTGCCAGCAGCTTGGTAAGGGTGAACACCGGGGAGCTGTTTTTT; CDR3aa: CASSLVRVNTGELFF
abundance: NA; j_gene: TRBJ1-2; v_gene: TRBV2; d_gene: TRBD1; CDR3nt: TGTGCCAGCAGGAACACACAGGGGAACTATGGCTACACCTTC; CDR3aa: CASRNTQGNYGYTF
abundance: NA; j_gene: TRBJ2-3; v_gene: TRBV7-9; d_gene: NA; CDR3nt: TGTGCCAGCAGCCCATGGGGGGGGCTACAGGGACACTCAGATACGCAGTATTTT; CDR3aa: CASSPWGGLQGHSDTQYF
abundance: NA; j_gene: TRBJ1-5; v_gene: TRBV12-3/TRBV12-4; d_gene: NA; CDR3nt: TGTGCCAGCAGTTACAGTTATCAGCCCCAGCATTTT; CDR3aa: CASSYSYQPQHF
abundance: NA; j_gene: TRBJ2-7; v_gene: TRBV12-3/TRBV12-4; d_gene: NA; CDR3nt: TGTGCCAGCAGTGTTCGAAACGAGCAGTACTTC; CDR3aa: CASSVRNEQYF
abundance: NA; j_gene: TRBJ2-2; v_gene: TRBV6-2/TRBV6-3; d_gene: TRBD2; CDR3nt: TGTGCCAGCAGTTACTCCCTCGGCGGGGGGAACACCGGGGAGCTGTTTTTT; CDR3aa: CASSYSLGGGNTGELFF
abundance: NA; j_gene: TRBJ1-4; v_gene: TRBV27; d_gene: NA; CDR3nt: TGTGCCAGCAGTGCCTACGACGGGAACGCTGAAAAACTGTTTTTT; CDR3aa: CASSAYDGNAEKLFF
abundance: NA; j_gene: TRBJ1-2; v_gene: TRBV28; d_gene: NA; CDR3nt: TGTGCCAGCAGTTTAGGTTTGGGTCGCCGGAGAGGTGGCTACACCTTC; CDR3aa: CASSLGLGRRRGGYTF
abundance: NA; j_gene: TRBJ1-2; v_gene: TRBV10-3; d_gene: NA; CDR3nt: TGTGCCATCAGTGAGGCCGGGGAGGACTATGGCTACACCTTC; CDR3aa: CAISEAGEDYGYTF
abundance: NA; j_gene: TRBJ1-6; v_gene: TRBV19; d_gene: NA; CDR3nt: TGTGCCAGTAGTCCCTGGACAGACCTTTATTCACCCCTCCACTTT; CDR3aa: CASSPWTDLYSPLHF
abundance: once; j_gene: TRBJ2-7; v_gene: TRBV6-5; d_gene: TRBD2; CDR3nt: TGTGCCAGCAGTTACGACGAGGGGAGGGTCTCCTACGAGCAGTACTTC; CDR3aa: CASSYDEGRVSYEQYF
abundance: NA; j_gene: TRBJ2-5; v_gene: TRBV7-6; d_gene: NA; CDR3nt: TGTGCCAGCAGCGTGCAAGAGGCCGCTTTCCCGCACTTC; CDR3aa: CASSVQEAAFPHF
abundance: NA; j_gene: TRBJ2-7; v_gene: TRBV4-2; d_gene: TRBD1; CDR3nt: TGTGCCAGCAGCCCGGACAGGGGCTACGAGCAGTACTTC; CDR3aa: CASSPDRGYEQYF
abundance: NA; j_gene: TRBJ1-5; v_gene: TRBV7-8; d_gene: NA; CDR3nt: TGTGCCAGCAGCTTGTCGGGGAACAATCAGCCCCAGCATTTT; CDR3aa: CASSLSGNNQPQHF
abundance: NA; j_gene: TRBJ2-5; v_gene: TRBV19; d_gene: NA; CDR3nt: TGTGCCAGTAGTATTTATACCAAGGGAGGGACCCAGTACTTC; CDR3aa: CASSIYTKGGTQYF
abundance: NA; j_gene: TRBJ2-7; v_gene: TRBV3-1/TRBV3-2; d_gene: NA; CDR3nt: TGTGCCAGCAGCCAAGAGGTCGGGGTCTCCTACGAGCAGTACTTC; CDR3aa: CASSQEVGVSYEQYF
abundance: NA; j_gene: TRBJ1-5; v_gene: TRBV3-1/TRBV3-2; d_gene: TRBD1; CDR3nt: TGTGCCAGCAGCCAAGATACGTACAGGGGAAGCAATCAGCCCCAGCATTTT; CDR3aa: CASSQDTYRGSNQPQHF
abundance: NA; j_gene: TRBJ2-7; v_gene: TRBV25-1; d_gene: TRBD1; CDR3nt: TGTGCCACCGGGCGGACAGGGGTCCCCTACGAGCAGTACTTC; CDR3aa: CATGRTGVPYEQYF
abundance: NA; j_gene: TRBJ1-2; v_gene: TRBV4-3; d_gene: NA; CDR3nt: TGCGCCAGCAGCCAAGGAGGGGGGGACTATGGCTACACCTTC; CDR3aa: CASSQGGGDYGYTF
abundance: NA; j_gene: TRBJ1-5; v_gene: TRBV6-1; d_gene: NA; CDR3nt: TGTGCCAGCAGTGAGCTCCCGGTCACTAGGAGGTCCAATCAGCCCCAGCATTTT; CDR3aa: CASSELPVTRRSNQPQHF
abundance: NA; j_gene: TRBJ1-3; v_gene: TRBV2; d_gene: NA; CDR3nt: TGTGCCAGCAGTGAAGCCTGGGCCGTCTACACCATATATTTT; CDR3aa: CASSEAWAVYTIYF
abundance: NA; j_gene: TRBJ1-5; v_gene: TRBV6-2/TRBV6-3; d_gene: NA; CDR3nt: TGTGCCAGCAGTCCAAATCAGCCCCAGCATTTT; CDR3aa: CASSPNQPQHF
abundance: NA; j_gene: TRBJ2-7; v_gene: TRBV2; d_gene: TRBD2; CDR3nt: TGTGCCAGCAGTCCCGGGACTAGCGGGGTCGAGCAGTACTTC; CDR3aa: CASSPGTSGVEQYF
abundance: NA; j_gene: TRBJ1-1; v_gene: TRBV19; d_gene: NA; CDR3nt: TGTGCCAGTATTAATGGGGGGGGGCGTACTGAAGCTTTCTTT; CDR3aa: CASINGGGRTEAFF
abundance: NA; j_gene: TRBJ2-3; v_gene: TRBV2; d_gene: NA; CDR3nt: TGTGCCAGCAGTACAACCTCTGGCGGGGCTACTAGCACAGATACGCAGTATTTT; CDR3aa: CASSTTSGGATSTDTQYF
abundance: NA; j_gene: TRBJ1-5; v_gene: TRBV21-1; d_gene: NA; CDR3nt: TGTGCCAGCACCCCAACCCGGGTAGGGAAAAATAGCAATCAGCCCCAGCATTTT; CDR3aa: CASTPTRVGKNSNQPQHF
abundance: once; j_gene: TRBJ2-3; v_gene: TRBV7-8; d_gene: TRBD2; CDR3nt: TGTGCCAGCAGCTTAGTTCTTAGCGGGGGGGCAGATACGCAGTATTTT; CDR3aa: CASSLVLSGGADTQYF
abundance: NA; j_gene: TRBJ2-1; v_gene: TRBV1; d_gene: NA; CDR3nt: TGCACCAGCAGCCAAGATAGGAGCGGGGGGAACTCCTACAATGAGCAGTTCTTC; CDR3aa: CTSSQDRSGGNSYNEQFF
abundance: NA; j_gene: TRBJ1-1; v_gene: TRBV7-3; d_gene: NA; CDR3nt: TGTGCCAGCAGCAGTTCGGCGAACACTGAAGCTTTCTTT; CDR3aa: CASSSSANTEAFF
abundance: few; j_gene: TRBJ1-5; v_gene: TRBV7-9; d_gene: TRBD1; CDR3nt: TGTGCCAGCAGCTACTACAGGGGGCAGGATCAGCCCCAGCATTTT; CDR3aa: CASSYYRGQDQPQHF
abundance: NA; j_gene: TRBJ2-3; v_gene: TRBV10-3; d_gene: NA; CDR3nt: TGTGCCATCATGGGGGGCGGGACAGATACGCAGTATTTT; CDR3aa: CAIMGGGTDTQYF
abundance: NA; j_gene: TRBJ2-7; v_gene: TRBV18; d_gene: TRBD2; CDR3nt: TGTGCCAGCTCACCACCACTAGCGGGGGGCGAGCAGTACTTC; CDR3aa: CASSPPLAGGEQYF
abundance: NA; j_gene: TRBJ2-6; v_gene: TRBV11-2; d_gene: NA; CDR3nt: TGTGCCAGCAGCCTCAGGGGCTCTGGGGCCAACGTCCTGACTTTC; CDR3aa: CASSLRGSGANVLTF
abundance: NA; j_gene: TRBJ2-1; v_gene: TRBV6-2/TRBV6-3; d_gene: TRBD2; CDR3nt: TGTGCCAGCAGTTACCGCCCGGCTAGCGGGGGCCACAATGAGCAGTTCTTC; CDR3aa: CASSYRPASGGHNEQFF
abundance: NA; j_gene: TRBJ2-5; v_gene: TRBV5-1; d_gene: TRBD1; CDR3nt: TGCGCCAGCAGCTTCCAGCCGACAGGGAGATTAGGAGAGACCCAGTACTTC; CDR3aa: CASSFQPTGRLGETQYF
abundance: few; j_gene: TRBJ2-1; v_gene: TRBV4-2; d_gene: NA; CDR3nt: TGTGCCAGCAGCCAAGTCTCTACAGGTTGGAATGAGCAGTTCTTC; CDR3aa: CASSQVSTGWNEQFF
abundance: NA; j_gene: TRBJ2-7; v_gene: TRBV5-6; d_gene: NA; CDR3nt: TGTGCCAGCAGCTTGGACTACTACGAGCAGTACTTC; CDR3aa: CASSLDYYEQYF
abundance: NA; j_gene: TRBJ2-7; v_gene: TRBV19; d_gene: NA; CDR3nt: TGTGCCAGTAGCGCGGACAGCTCCTACGAGCAGTACTTC; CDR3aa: CASSADSSYEQYF
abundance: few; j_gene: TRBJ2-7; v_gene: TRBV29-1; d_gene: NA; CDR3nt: TGCAGCGCCCGAGGGGTTTCCAACTTCTACGAGCAGTACTTC; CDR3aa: CSARGVSNFYEQYF
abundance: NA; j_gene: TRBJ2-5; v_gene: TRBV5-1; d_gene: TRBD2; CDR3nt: TGCGCCAGCAGCTTTGGTAGCGGGGCTGAGACCCAGTACTTC; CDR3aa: CASSFGSGAETQYF